This TCR beta chain was retrieved from a study of long-term antiretroviral therapy in people with HIV (dated 2022 in TCRdb). Regarding the study in general: Collection of the earliest samples took place about a decade ahead of the 2015 WHO recommendation for immediate ART, at a time when ART was typically delayed until CD4 counts fell. A retrospective serial study tested whether ART initiation and durable HIV suppression were associated with changes in peripheral blood TRB repertoire composition and diversity. From 30 to 35 adults with confirmed HIV infection, the cohort provided over 150 cryopreserved PBMC samples, gathered serially across a mean of around 6 years (range 1-12). Of the 25 to 30 participants with HIV, ten to eleven were female. No cross-contamination during QIAcube processing turned up in test extractions that ran a monoclonal T-cell line alongside more than 30 polyclonal samples. The investigation overall reported the following: Limited PBMC availability meant only the TCR beta chain was sequenced, without alpha chain pairing. Compared with controls, HIV repertoires had narrower CDR3 length ranges, and the network structure pointed to an antigen-experienced repertoire that shifted only slightly toward naive after ART. Unsorted PBMC were profiled instead of sorted CD4+ and CD8+ T cells because pre-ART samples had limited cell numbers. Inferences about post-ART repertoire changes are limited because no data were available on ART adherence, viral resistance or therapy changes. Samples dated from the mid-2000s to the late 2010s, and the ART regimens used may be less effective than current ones. A significant increase in TRB diversity was found to be associated with ART initiation, although TRB diversity was observed to remain significantly below that of transplant donor controls even after long-term ART. Expanded TRB clones identified before ART initiation dominated the repertoire across all time points, though the dominance fluctuated and decreased in many PLHIV after ART.

This clone has a handful of counts. Its antigen remains unidentified. Base-call qualities are not available, and no considerably larger clone is one nucleotide away. To be included, a participant needed at least one PBMC sample from before ART initiation plus at least two post-ART samples. Every participant with HIV received treatment in the United States of America. Before DNA extraction, cryopreserved samples of about 1-10 million PBMC were thawed and washed. At the time of the earliest PBMC sample, participants with HIV were aged between roughly 20 and 54 years. PBMC samples from each participant spanned 1-4 timepoints before ART initiation and 2-8 timepoints after ART initiation, with a median of 7 samples. Serial HIV viral load, CD4+ T-cell count, ART history and demographic data were obtained for every participant. Genomic DNA was extracted from unsorted PBMC with a Qiagen kit on a QIAcube, processed in batches of 12 samples.

Sequencing of the TRB variable region was done with the immunoSEQ hsTCRB v3.0 assay at survey level resolution. The targeted TRB sequencing depth was about 40,000-55,000 T-cell genomes per sample. TRB libraries were pooled and sequenced on an Illumina MiSeq using a v3 150-cycle kit. In the original analysis: Analysis of repertoires was carried out in R inside a reproducible Nextflow workflow spanning QC, data transformation and analysis. LymphoSeq2, an R package for AIRR-Seq data exploration, was used to implement custom analyses. A handful of samples yielding fewer than 5000 total TRB sequences were excluded, leaving around 190 analyzed HIV repertoires. Among the 200 or so HIV repertoires that were kept, roughly 59 were collected before ART initiation and more than 120 were collected after ART initiation. Repertoires were downsampled to 5000 TRB nucleotide sequences, with summary statistics averaged over 100 downsampling iterations. TRB sequences were retained for analysis only if CDR3 regions of at least seven amino acids were present. Diversity was measured with a Shannon entropy-derived clonality score and the Gini coefficient. In repertoire networks, the top 5000 CDR3 amino acid sequences were linked whenever an edit distance of one separated two sequences. Antigen specificity groups and MHC restriction were predicted for TRB CDR3 amino acid sequences with GLIPH2. Known CMV, EBV, HIV or tissue antigen associations were flagged by matching CDR3 amino acid sequences against VDJdb and McPAS-TCR. Pre-ART, post-ART and control groups were compared with Wilcoxon signed-rank tests and Holm-Bonferroni correction. This is the immuneACCESS table as TCRdb keeps it, with only in-frame sequences that have V and J called. A part of the clones is gone; compared with another copy, unresolved V genes explain less than half, and the rest is unexplained. Clone size and the V and J calls come from that table; the DNA yielded D and trimming. This sample holds about 22,000 clones; 84% were observed only once. Roughly a sixth of the sample is in the top ten clones.

The CDR3 contains 15 residues, cysteine and phenylalanine counted. The kept DNA is CDR3 alone, 45 bases in frame from the first base. Per the germline V gene, MGHRA is the CDR1 and YSYEKL is the CDR2. The junction carries 9 bases between V and J, which are trimmed by 0 bases and 3 bases respectively. The specimen was unsorted PBMCs, collected 0.5 years before starting antiretroviral therapy. The origin of this receptor is a middle-aged man with HIV. The chain joins TRBV4-1 to TRBJ2-1, with the D gene not clear enough to name. The CDR3 in this case is CASSQDRMGYNEQFF. The DNA reads TGCGCCAGCAGCCAAGATCGGATGGGCTACAATGAGCAGTTCTTC.